This TCR beta chain was recovered during a study of cytomegalovirus exposure and HLA in healthy donors. Regarding the study as a whole: V segments that were indistinguishable, TRBV6-2 and TRBV6-3 among them, were omitted from analysis.

PCR amplification relied on 60 Vbeta primers (plus 13 Jbeta primers). Some clones are missing from TCRdb's copy, which holds only in-frame ones; the method was immunoSEQ multiplex PCR. This sample yields 150,000 or so clones, of which about 80% are seen a single time; about 1% belongs to the top ten. With 8 bases removed from V and 3 bases from J, the gap between germline ends came to 14 bases. The CDR3 has 15 amino acids. The V gene's germline CDR1 is SNHLY and CDR2 FYNNEI. As to this clone: Its antigen is unknown.

The sample consisted of PBMCs. The receptor comes from a woman aged 40 to 55 in good health and CMV-seronegative. V is TRBV2 and J is TRBJ2-6; possible D gene TRBD2, 6 bases. CDR3 sequence: CASGTSLSGANVLTF. DNA of the CDR3: TGTGCCAGCGGGACTTCCCTGAGTGGGGCCAACGTCCTGACTTTC.